The clone carrying this T cell receptor beta chain was seen a handful of times. Its target is not known. CDR1 is MNHNY, CDR2 SVGAGI, per germline (reference sequence). The length of the CDR3 is 13 residues. V lost 8 bases and J lost 1, with 10 bases in between. The data originate from a study of cytomegalovirus exposure and HLA in healthy donors. Findings and limits, study-wide: A later analysis showed that HLA-associated TCR beta chains had undergone more clonal expansion than equally common others. TCR beta chains numbering some 160 were designated cytomegalovirus-associated. Owing to their indistinguishability, certain V segments, notably TRBV6-2 and TRBV6-3, were excluded.

The PCR made use of 60 Vbeta and 13 Jbeta primers. Clones were read by immunoSEQ multiplex PCR, and TCRdb kept only the in-frame ones, dropping some. The data contain 170,000 or so clones, around three quarters of them singletons. This TCR was sampled from a woman aged 40-49 years in good health and CMV-seronegative. The V call is TRBV6-6, the J call TRBJ2-3, with a possible D match to TRBD1 (5 bases). The specimen was PBMCs. The CDR3 DNA reads as TGTGCCAGCCAGACCAGGGGCACAGATACGCAGTATTTT. Its translation is CASQTRGTDTQYF.